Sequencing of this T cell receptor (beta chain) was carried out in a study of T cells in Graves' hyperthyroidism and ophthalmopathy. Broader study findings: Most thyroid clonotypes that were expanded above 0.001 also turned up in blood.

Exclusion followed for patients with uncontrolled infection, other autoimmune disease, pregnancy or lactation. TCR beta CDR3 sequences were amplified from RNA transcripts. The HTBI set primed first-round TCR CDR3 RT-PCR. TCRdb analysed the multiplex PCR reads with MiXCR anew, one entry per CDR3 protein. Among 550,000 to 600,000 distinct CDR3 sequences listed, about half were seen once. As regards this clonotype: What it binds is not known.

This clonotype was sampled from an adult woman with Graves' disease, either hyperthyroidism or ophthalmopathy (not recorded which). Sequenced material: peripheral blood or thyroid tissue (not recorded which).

Written as DNA, the CDR3 is TGCAGTGCTAGTCGGACAGGCTGGTCGGGGGCTAAACTGTTTTTT. This codes for CSASRTGWSGAKLFF. The gene calls are TRBV20-1 and TRBJ1-4; 7 bases match TRBD1. V lost 3 bases, J lost 11 bases, and 15 bases stayed unmatched. This CDR3 is built from 15 residues. Per germline, CDR1 DFQATT and CDR2 SNEGSKA (reference sequence).